One T cell receptor (beta chain) is described in this entry. Clones were sequenced by immunoSEQ multiplex PCR, and TCRdb holds only the in-frame ones, with some missing. The sample consists of 67,000 or so clones, around 87% of them appearing once. This record belongs to a study of OX40 agonist ivuxolimab in advanced cancers. CDR1 and CDR2 from the germline V gene are GTSNPN and SVGIG (reference sequence). There are 15 residues in the CDR3. V shed 2 bases, J shed 2 bases, and the junction held 4 bases outside the gene matches. The TCR originated in an adult with an advanced solid tumor such as melanoma, head and neck, liver or kidney cancer. The chain recombines TRBV30 with TRBJ2-1; 9 bases are a match to TRBD1. The sequencing used CD4+ or CD8+ T cells sorted from blood, collected in a trial of the OX40 agonist ivuxolimab. In DNA form, the CDR3 reads TGTGCCTGGAGTCTCACAGGGGGCGCCTACAATGAGCAGTTCTTC. Translated, it gives CAWSLTGGAYNEQFF.